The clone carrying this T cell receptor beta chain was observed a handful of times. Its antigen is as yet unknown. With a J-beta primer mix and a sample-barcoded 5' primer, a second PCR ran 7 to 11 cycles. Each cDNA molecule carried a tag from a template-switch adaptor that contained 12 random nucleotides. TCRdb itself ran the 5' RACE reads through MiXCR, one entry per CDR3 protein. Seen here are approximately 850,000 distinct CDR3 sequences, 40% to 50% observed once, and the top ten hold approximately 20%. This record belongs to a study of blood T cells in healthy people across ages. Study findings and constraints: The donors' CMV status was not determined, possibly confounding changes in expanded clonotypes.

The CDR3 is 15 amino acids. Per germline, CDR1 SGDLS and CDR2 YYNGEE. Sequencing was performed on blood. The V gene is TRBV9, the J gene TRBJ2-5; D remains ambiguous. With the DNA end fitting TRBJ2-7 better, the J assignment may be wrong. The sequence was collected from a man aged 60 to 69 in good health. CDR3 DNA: TGTGCCAGCAGCGTAGGTACAGCCCCCGGGTACGAGCAGTACTTC. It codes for CASSVGTAPGYEQYF.